These 2 T cell receptor beta chains came from one sample sequenced in a study of T cells in localized non-small cell lung cancer. Libraries were prepared by immunoSEQ multiplex PCR; TCRdb keeps only in-frame clonotypes and omits some of them. The data contain more than 35,000 clones, 90% to 95% of them singletons. The starting material was peripheral blood, obtained before any cancer treatment. All receptors derive from a female donor older than 55 with stage I lung adenocarcinoma.

This clone has a single count. The chain is built from TRBV2 and TRBJ1-6, with TRBD1 as a possible D gene (5 bases). V lost 4 bases and J lost 8, with 15 bases in between. Per germline, CDR1 SNHLY and CDR2 FYNNEI. CDR3 size: 15 residues. The CDR3 sequence is CASSGLGTGYSPLHF. CDR3 sequence (DNA): TGTGCCAGCAGTGGGCTGGGGACGGGTTATTCACCCCTCCACTTT.

V is TRBV9 and J is TRBJ2-3, with 8 bases aligning to TRBD1. The CDR3 loop spans 16 amino acids. With V trimmed by 3 bases and J by 4 bases, 10 bases remained unmatched. CDR1 SGDLS and CDR2 YYNGEE come from the germline V gene. The CDR3 nucleotides are TGTGCCAGCAGCGCGAGACAGGGGTTGGGCGCAGATACGCAGTATTTT. As protein: CASSARQGLGADTQYF.